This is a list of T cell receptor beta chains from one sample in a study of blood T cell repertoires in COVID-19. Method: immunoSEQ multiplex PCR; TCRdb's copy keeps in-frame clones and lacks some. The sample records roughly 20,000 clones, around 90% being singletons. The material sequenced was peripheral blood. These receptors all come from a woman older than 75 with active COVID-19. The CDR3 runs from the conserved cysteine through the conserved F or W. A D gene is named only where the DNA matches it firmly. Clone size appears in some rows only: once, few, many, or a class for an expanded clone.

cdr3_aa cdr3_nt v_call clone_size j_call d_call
CASSQTGLSGYTF TGCGCCAGCTCCCAAACAGGGCTTTCTGGCTACACCTTC TRBV5-1 few TRBJ1-2 .
CATSKGQGARDTEAFF TGTGCCACCAGCAAAGGACAGGGGGCTCGGGACACTGAAGCTTTCTTT TRBV15 . TRBJ1-1 TRBD1
CASSLASQGATYEQYF TGTGCCAGCAGCTTAGCGAGTCAGGGGGCGACCTACGAGCAGTACTTC TRBV7-6 . TRBJ2-7 TRBD1
CAISDHTGGSTDTQYF TGTGCCATCAGTGACCATACAGGGGGGAGCACAGATACGCAGTATTTT TRBV10-3 . TRBJ2-3 TRBD1
CASSQVTGSRKRLEQYF TGCGCCAGCAGCCAAGTGACGGGGTCACGAAAACGTCTCGAGCAGTACTTC TRBV4-3 . TRBJ2-7 .
CASSLGATGGDQPQHF TGTGCCAGCAGCTTAGGAGCGACAGGCGGTGATCAGCCCCAGCATTTT TRBV7-9 few TRBJ1-5 .
CASTHGGSDTQYF TGTGCCAGCACCCACGGGGGGTCAGATACGCAGTATTTT TRBV7-9 . TRBJ2-3 TRBD2
CASSRISGTNHNEQFF TGTGCCAGCAGTCGGATTTCCGGGACTAACCACAATGAGCAGTTCTTC TRBV6-2/TRBV6-3 . TRBJ2-1 TRBD2
CASSPGQGSNQPQHF TGTGCCAGCTCACCAGGACAGGGGAGCAATCAGCCCCAGCATTTT TRBV18 . TRBJ1-5 TRBD1
CASQTGSSYEQYF TGTGCCTCCCAGACAGGGAGCTCCTACGAGCAGTACTTC TRBV30 . TRBJ2-7 TRBD1
CASSFAGPNEKLFF TGTGCCAGCAGTTTCGCGGGGCCTAATGAAAAACTGTTTTTT TRBV27 . TRBJ1-4 .
CASSYLGTGVGELFF TGTGCCAGCAGTTACCTGGGGACAGGCGTGGGGGAGCTGTTTTTT TRBV6-2/TRBV6-3 . TRBJ2-2 TRBD1
CAISEVGGDEQYF TGTGCCATCAGTGAGGTCGGGGGGGACGAGCAGTACTTC TRBV10-3 . TRBJ2-7 TRBD2
CASKMTSGGGDTQYF TGTGCCAGTAAAATGACTAGCGGGGGTGGGGATACGCAGTATTTT TRBV27 . TRBJ2-3 TRBD2
CASSYIHEQYF TGTGCCAGCAGTTATATCCACGAGCAGTACTTC TRBV6-5 . TRBJ2-7 .